Below are 2 T cell receptor beta chains sequenced from a single sample in a study of OX40 agonist ivuxolimab in advanced cancers. Clones were sequenced by immunoSEQ multiplex PCR, and TCRdb holds only the in-frame ones, with some missing. The repertoire holds about 62,000 clones, with about 85% as singletons. Source: CD4+ or CD8+ T cells sorted from blood, taken in a trial of the OX40 agonist ivuxolimab. Receptor source: an adult with an advanced solid tumor such as melanoma, head and neck, liver or kidney cancer.

The genes are TRBV10-3 and TRBJ2-1; 7 positions match TRBD2. The CDR3 length is 13 residues. The ends lost 8 bases at V and 8 bases at J; junction bases unmatched: 9. In germline, CDR1 is ENHRY, CDR2 SYGVKD. This chain's CDR3 is CAIPSGLGDEQFF. As DNA, the CDR3 is TGTGCCATCCCCTCTGGACTAGGTGATGAGCAGTTCTTC.

This chain uses TRBV6-6 with TRBJ1-3, with a possible D match to TRBD1 (6 bases). Germline-derived CDR1 and CDR2 are MNHNY and SVGAGI (reference sequence). Trimming removed 6 bases at V and 8 bases at J, with 17 bases between. The CDR3 runs 14 residues. CDR3 bases: TGTGCCAGCAGGCTATCAGGGGTTGGCGACACCATATATTTT. Translating gives CASRLSGVGDTIYF.